The rows below give T cell receptor beta chains drawn from one sample of a study of cytomegalovirus exposure and HLA in healthy donors. Sequencing used immunoSEQ multiplex PCR; TCRdb keeps in-frame clones, though not all of them. The table has some 110,000 clones, approximately 82% seen once. Input material: PBMCs. The receptors derive from a young man in good health and CMV-seropositive. The CDR3 runs from the conserved cysteine through the conserved F or W. D genes are given only for firm matches. A row's size may be missing; if present it is once, few, many or a size class.

j_gene	d_gene	abundance	v_gene	CDR3aa	CDR3nt
TRBJ1-2	NA	NA	TRBV5-1	CASSSTTEPGGYTF	TGCGCCAGCAGCTCAACGACTGAGCCTGGGGGCTACACCTTC
TRBJ2-5	TRBD2	NA	TRBV28	CASSLLLAGGPGETQYF	TGTGCCAGCAGTCTTCTACTAGCGGGGGGGCCGGGGGAGACCCAGTACTTC
TRBJ1-6	TRBD1	NA	TRBV7-2	CASSTYRGTNSPLHF	TGTGCCAGCAGCACGTACAGGGGGACCAATTCACCCCTCCACTTT
TRBJ1-5	NA	NA	TRBV6-1	CASGPVGVGNQPQHF	TGTGCCAGCGGACCCGTAGGGGTGGGCAATCAGCCCCAGCATTTT
TRBJ2-2	TRBD2	NA	TRBV19	CASSTRLAQPGELFF	TGTGCCAGTAGTACCCGACTAGCCCAACCCGGGGAGCTGTTTTTT
TRBJ2-1	NA	few	TRBV28	CASGDWRLGYNEQFF	TGTGCCAGCGGGGACTGGCGGCTGGGCTACAATGAGCAGTTCTTC
TRBJ2-7	NA	NA	TRBV11-2	CASSTLQGAYEQYF	TGTGCCAGCAGCACCCTACAGGGAGCCTACGAGCAGTACTTC
TRBJ1-5	NA	NA	TRBV6-5	CASSYRPPQSNQPQHF	TGTGCCAGCAGTTACCGGCCCCCACAGAGCAATCAGCCCCAGCATTTT
TRBJ2-1	NA	NA	TRBV5-1	CASSLESYEQFF	TGCGCCAGCAGCTTAGAGAGTTATGAGCAGTTCTTC
TRBJ1-5	NA	NA	TRBV28	CASSFGWTLSNQPQHF	TGTGCCAGCAGTTTCGGCTGGACACTTAGCAATCAGCCCCAGCATTTT
TRBJ1-3	TRBD1	NA	TRBV11-2	CASSSGQGNTIYF	TGTGCCAGCAGCTCGGGACAGGGAAACACCATATATTTT
TRBJ2-2	NA	once	TRBV27	CASSFSQGNTGELFF	TGTGCCAGCAGTTTCTCACAGGGGAACACCGGGGAGCTGTTTTTT
TRBJ1-4	TRBD1	NA	TRBV6-1	CASNDRGRNEKLFF	TGTGCCAGCAATGACAGGGGTCGGAATGAAAAACTGTTTTTT
TRBJ2-2	NA	NA	TRBV6-5	CASKDGTLNTGELFF	TGTGCCAGCAAAGACGGGACACTGAACACCGGGGAGCTGTTTTTT
TRBJ2-3	NA	NA	TRBV15	CATSSDLAPSTDTQYF	TGTGCCACCAGCAGTGACCTAGCGCCCAGCACAGATACGCAGTATTTT
TRBJ1-2	NA	NA	TRBV28	CASSLSPLPRANYGYTF	TGTGCCAGCAGCCTCTCACCCCTTCCCCGAGCTAACTATGGCTACACCTTC
TRBJ1-3	NA	NA	TRBV7-9	CASSLVQGPSGNTIYF	TGTGCCAGCAGCTTAGTCCAGGGCCCCTCTGGAAACACCATATATTTT
TRBJ1-1	NA	NA	TRBV19	CASIGTTYDPNTEAFF	TGTGCCAGTATCGGGACAACTTACGACCCCAACACTGAAGCTTTCTTT
TRBJ1-6	NA	NA	TRBV9	CASSVGGQTNSPLHF	TGTGCCAGCAGCGTAGGGGGACAAACAAATTCACCCCTCCACTTT
TRBJ2-2	NA	NA	TRBV7-2	CASSLQASNTGELFF	TGTGCCAGCAGCTTACAGGCTTCGAACACCGGGGAGCTGTTTTTT
TRBJ1-6	TRBD1	NA	TRBV7-9	CSSSTEAGQGSPLHF	TGTTCCAGCAGCACGGAGGCGGGACAGGGGTCACCCCTCCACTTT
TRBJ2-3	NA	NA	TRBV9	CASSVGIDSPGPDTQYF	TGTGCCAGCAGCGTAGGGATCGACAGCCCCGGCCCAGATACGCAGTATTTT
TRBJ1-1	NA	NA	TRBV5-6	CASSVGGGDAFF	TGTGCCAGCAGCGTGGGGGGGGGAGACGCTTTCTTT
TRBJ1-1	NA	NA	TRBV19	CASSMGGRRSNTEAFF	TGTGCCAGTAGTATGGGAGGACGGAGGTCGAACACTGAAGCTTTCTTT
TRBJ2-5	TRBD1	once	TRBV11-3	CASSRTGLFGETQYF	TGTGCCAGCAGCCGGACAGGGCTGTTTGGGGAGACCCAGTACTTC
TRBJ1-2	NA	NA	TRBV7-9	CASSLVIGRDYGYTF	TGTGCCAGCAGCTTAGTCATCGGCAGGGACTATGGCTACACCTTC
TRBJ2-7	TRBD2	NA	TRBV15	CATSRDRTSGGYEQYF	TGTGCCACCAGCAGAGATAGGACTAGCGGGGGGTACGAGCAGTACTTC
TRBJ1-2	NA	once	TRBV6-6	CASSSPPRGYTF	TGTGCCAGCAGTTCCCCCCCGCGCGGCTACACCTTC
TRBJ1-1	TRBD1	NA	TRBV7-9	CASSFDRGLGAFF	TGTGCCAGCAGCTTTGACAGGGGGCTAGGGGCTTTCTTT
TRBJ1-5	NA	NA	TRBV30	CAWARTVNQPQHF	TGTGCCTGGGCCCGGACAGTGAATCAGCCCCAGCATTTT
TRBJ2-7	TRBD2	NA	TRBV2	CASSELASGRSF	TGTGCCAGCAGTGAACTGGCTAGCGGGCGCTCCTTC
TRBJ1-1	NA	NA	TRBV6-5	CASRLPGHQNTEAFF	TGTGCCAGCAGATTACCAGGACACCAGAACACTGAAGCTTTCTTT
TRBJ1-5	NA	NA	TRBV5-8	CASSIQGYSNQPQHF	TGTGCCAGCAGCATACAGGGATATAGCAATCAGCCCCAGCATTTT
TRBJ2-2	NA	NA	TRBV6-5	CASRISVHTGELFF	TGTGCCAGCAGGATTAGCGTTCACACCGGGGAGCTGTTTTTT
TRBJ1-1	TRBD1	NA	TRBV11-2	CASSTRWTGVNTEAFF	TGTGCCAGCAGCACCAGATGGACAGGGGTGAACACTGAAGCTTTCTTT
TRBJ2-1	TRBD1	NA	TRBV11-2	CASSLWRTGGNEQFF	TGTGCCAGCAGCTTATGGAGGACAGGGGGAAATGAGCAGTTCTTC
TRBJ1-3	NA	NA	TRBV7-9	CASSLVLGATGNTIYF	TGTGCCAGCAGCTTAGTACTGGGGGCTACTGGAAACACCATATATTTT
TRBJ1-3	TRBD1	NA	TRBV19	CASSPRDSSGNTIYF	TGTGCCAGTAGTCCCAGGGACAGCTCTGGAAACACCATATATTTT
TRBJ2-5	TRBD1	once	TRBV7-9	CSSSPDRDSQETQYF	TGTTCCAGCAGCCCCGATCGGGACAGCCAAGAGACCCAGTACTTC
TRBJ1-2	NA	NA	TRBV5-1	CASQGQPEGYGYTF	TGCGCCAGCCAAGGGCAGCCTGAGGGCTATGGCTACACCTTC
TRBJ2-1	TRBD2	NA	TRBV12-5	CASGHPLAGAPYNEQFF	TGTGCTAGTGGCCACCCGCTAGCGGGCGCTCCGTACAATGAGCAGTTCTTC
TRBJ2-1	TRBD2	NA	TRBV5-4	CASSPGTSGVMDEQFF	TGTGCCAGCAGCCCGGGGACTAGCGGGGTGATGGATGAGCAGTTCTTC
TRBJ1-5	NA	NA	TRBV6-6	CASSTDSNQPQHF	TGTGCCAGCAGTACAGATAGCAATCAGCCCCAGCATTTT
TRBJ1-2	NA	once	TRBV7-9	CASRGGLGLVDYGYTF	TGTGCCAGCAGGGGGGGTCTGGGTTTGGTTGACTATGGCTACACCTTC
TRBJ1-4	NA	few	TRBV5-1	CASSFWGRVNEKLFF	TGTGCCAGCAGCTTTTGGGGCAGGGTTAATGAAAAACTGTTTTTT
TRBJ2-2	TRBD2	once	TRBV5-6	CASSSLAGGPSGELFF	TGTGCCAGCAGCTCCTTAGCGGGAGGGCCTTCCGGGGAGCTGTTTTTT
TRBJ2-1	TRBD2	NA	TRBV6-5	CASSYSGGSSYNEQFF	TGTGCCAGCAGTTACTCGGGCGGGAGCTCCTACAATGAGCAGTTCTTC
TRBJ1-6	NA	NA	TRBV30	CAWSRVKSPLHF	TGTGCCTGGAGCCGAGTTAAATCACCCCTCCACTTT
TRBJ2-5	TRBD2	NA	TRBV5-1	CASRPGLAGRETQYF	TGCGCCAGCAGACCTGGACTAGCGGGACGTGAGACCCAGTACTTC
TRBJ1-1	TRBD1	NA	TRBV19	CASSADRANTEAFF	TGTGCCAGTAGTGCCGACAGGGCGAACACTGAAGCTTTCTTT
TRBJ2-2	TRBD2	NA	TRBV2	CASTSGGTHTGELFF	TGTGCCAGCACTTCGGGAGGGACTCACACCGGGGAGCTGTTTTTT
TRBJ2-7	TRBD1	NA	TRBV6-5	CASSSLWGQGAYEQYF	TGTGCCAGCAGTTCCCTGTGGGGACAGGGGGCATACGAGCAGTACTTC
TRBJ1-2	NA	NA	TRBV6-6	CASSSRQGASYGYTF	TGTGCCAGCAGTTCCCGGCAGGGCGCCTCCTATGGCTACACCTTC
TRBJ2-3	TRBD2	NA	TRBV10-2	CASSGSSGRTDTQYF	TGCGCCAGCAGTGGTTCTAGCGGCCGCACAGATACGCAGTATTTT
TRBJ2-7	TRBD2	NA	TRBV27	CASSFDQRGMYEQYF	TGTGCCAGCAGTTTTGACCAGCGGGGGATGTACGAGCAGTACTTC
TRBJ2-3	NA	NA	TRBV30	CAWSVAGTDTQYF	TGTGCCTGGAGCGTAGCGGGCACAGATACGCAGTATTTT